The present T cell receptor (beta chain) was sequenced within a study of shared clonotypes between healthy human individuals. Study-level background: Three plates were used per donor for CD4 naive, three for CD4 memory, two for CD8 naive and one for CD8 memory.

Concerning this clone itself: Its antigen is unidentified.

Replicate PCRs for sorted subsets used around 200 ng DNA; this equaled 25,000 to 35,000 T cell genomes. Profiling relied on immunoSEQ multiplex PCR, and the TCRdb table lists in-frame clones only, not all of them. Here the sample spans around 700,000 clones, less than 85% being singletons. CDR3 length equals 13 residues. In germline, CDR1 is LNHDA, CDR2 SQIVND (reference sequence). V lost 7 bases to trimming and J lost 6 bases, with 13 bases between them. Study-level points and caveats: Genetic and exposure-history diversity was limited by the small donor number. Incompleteness in sorted-subset sequencing, despite large depth, was shown by rarefaction.

The TCR was taken from a woman aged 30 to 39 in good health. Sequenced material: memory CD4+ T cells sorted from blood. Indicated subset: CD45RA-negative fraction. V and J are TRBV19 and TRBJ2-1; D call uncertain. CDR3 nucleotide sequence: TGTGCCAGTAACCCATCGTGGGGCAATGAGCAGTTCTTC. Translation gives CASNPSWGNEQFF.